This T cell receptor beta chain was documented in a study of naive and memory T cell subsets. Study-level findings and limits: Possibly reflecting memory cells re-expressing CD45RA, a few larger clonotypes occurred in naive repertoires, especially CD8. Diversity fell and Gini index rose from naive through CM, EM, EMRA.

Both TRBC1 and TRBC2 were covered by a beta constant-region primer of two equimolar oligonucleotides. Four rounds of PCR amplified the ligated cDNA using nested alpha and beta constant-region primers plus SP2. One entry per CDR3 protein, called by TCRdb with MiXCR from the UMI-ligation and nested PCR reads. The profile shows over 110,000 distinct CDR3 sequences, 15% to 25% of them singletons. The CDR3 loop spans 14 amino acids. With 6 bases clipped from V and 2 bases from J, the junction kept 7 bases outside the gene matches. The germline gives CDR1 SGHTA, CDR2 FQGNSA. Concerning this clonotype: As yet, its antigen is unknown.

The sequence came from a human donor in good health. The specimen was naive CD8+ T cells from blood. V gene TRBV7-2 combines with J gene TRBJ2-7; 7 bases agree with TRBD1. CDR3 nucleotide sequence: TGTGCCAGCAGTAATACGGGACAGCCCTACGAGCAGTACTTC. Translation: CASSNTGQPYEQYF.